This T cell receptor (beta chain) came from a study of T cell clones after liver transplantation. This clone occurred a few times. The repertoire was sequenced with immunoSEQ multiplex PCR; TCRdb's copy has only in-frame clones and lacks some. The sample has roughly 40,000 clones, roughly 84% seen once. V was trimmed by 6 bases and J by 4 bases, leaving 12 bases between them. The germline CDR1 and CDR2 sequences are MNHEY and SMNVEV (reference sequence). CDR3 length equals 14 residues. Sorting of unstimulated PBMCs yielded separate CD3+CD4+ and CD3+CD8+ fractions. V and J are TRBV27 and TRBJ2-2, with D possibly TRBD2 on 6 matching bases. This material consisted of CD4+ T cells from blood, taken 24 months after liver transplant. The TCR was taken from a human patient who received a liver transplant. These T cells may partly come from the graft donor. As DNA, the CDR3 is TGTGCCAGCAGGACGGCGGGGAGCACCGGGGAGCTGTTTTTT. Amino acid sequence: CASRTAGSTGELFF.